The 21 T cell receptor beta chains presented below share a single source sample, sequenced in a study of T cells in Graves' hyperthyroidism and ophthalmopathy. Amplification of TCR beta CDR3 regions was performed using RNA transcripts as template. The TCR CDR3 was amplified in a first-round RT-PCR using the HTBI primer set. MiXCR, run by TCRdb on the multiplex PCR reads, gives a single entry per CDR3 protein. The sample holds about 690,000 distinct CDR3 sequences; 17% are singletons and the top ten take about 16%. The sequenced material came from blood. The source of these receptors is a man aged 45-60 years with Graves' hyperthyroidism.

This clonotype was seen only a few times. One end of the junction is discordant with germline, which a read error may explain. The V call is TRBV7-3, the J call TRBJ2-2; no definite D call. The CDR3 has 15 residues. In germline, CDR1 is SGHTA, CDR2 FQGTGA. The CDR3 here is CVSSLGISNTGELFF. The DNA for the CDR3 is TGTGTCAGCAGCTTAGGAATATCGAACACCGGGGAGCTGTTTTTT.

This clonotype was picked up many times. This CDR3 reads CASSSSRSGLPYEQYF. As DNA, the CDR3 is TGTGCCAGCAGTTCTAGTCGATCCGGACTCCCCTACGAGCAGTACTTC. V and J are TRBV12-3 or TRBV12-4 and TRBJ2-7; a possible D gene is TRBD2 (5 bases). The CDR3 sequence is 16 residues long. V dropped 4 bases and J dropped 2 bases, with 18 bases sitting between them.

This clonotype was seen ten or more times. DNA of the CDR3: TGTGCCAGCACTCCGAGTTACAATGAGCAGTTCTTC. It translates to CASTPSYNEQFF. This chain links TRBV2 with TRBJ2-1; D not resolved. Germline V CDR1 and CDR2: SNHLY, FYNNEI. V was cut by 7 bases and J by 4 bases, with 8 bases left in between. The CDR3 contains 12 residues.

This clonotype has ten or more counts. V usage is TRBV9 and J usage is TRBJ2-1; perhaps TRBD2 as D (6 bases). Germline loops: CDR1 SGDLS, CDR2 YYNGEE. V was shortened by 3 bases and J by 4 bases, with 11 bases between the two germline ends. There are 14 residues in the CDR3. The CDR3 DNA reads TGTGCCAGCAGCGAAAGGGAGGTATACAATGAGCAGTTCTTC. The encoded protein is CASSEREVYNEQFF.

This clonotype was seen repeatedly, ten times or more. CDR3 region: CASSSPQDPPNTGELFF. For the CDR3, the DNA is TGTGCCAGCAGTTCACCCCAGGACCCACCGAACACCGGGGAGCTGTTTTTT. The chain uses TRBV28 and TRBJ2-2; D remains unclear. The V and J ends lost 4 bases and 0 bases respectively, with 15 bases between them. Germline values: CDR1 MDHEN, CDR2 SYDVKM. The CDR3 runs to 17 residues.

This chain connects TRBV5-5 to TRBJ2-3; D not resolved. The germline V gene encodes CDR1 SGHKS and CDR2 YYEKEE (reference sequence). V dropped 0 bases and J dropped 3 bases, with 8 bases sitting between them. The CDR3 runs to 14 residues. This CDR3 reads CASSLAERTDTQYF. As DNA, the CDR3 is TGTGCCAGCAGCTTGGCCGAGAGAACAGATACGCAGTATTTT.

This clonotype was counted many times. V and J are TRBV28 and TRBJ1-1; a possible D gene is TRBD1 (5 bases). Germline CDR1 MDHEN, CDR2 SYDVKM. The CDR3 is made up of 18 amino acids. The V and J ends lost 7 bases and 0 bases respectively, with 24 bases between them. The CDR3 sequence: CASKPTLHRGQMNTEAFF. The CDR3 DNA reads as TGTGCCAGCAAGCCGACCTTACACCGCGGACAAATGAACACTGAAGCTTTCTTT.

This clonotype has at least ten counts. The chain combines TRBV14 with TRBJ2-1; D possibly matches TRBD1 or TRBD2 (5 bases each). Germline lookup yields CDR1 SGHDN and CDR2 FVKESK. With 4 bases removed from V and 8 bases from J, the gap between germline ends came to 15 bases. CDR3 length equals 14 residues. The DNA of the CDR3 is TGTGCCAGCAGCCGCCGGACTGGGGGAGATGAGCAGTTCTTC. Amino acid sequence: CASSRRTGGDEQFF.

The chain has TRBV19 and TRBJ2-5, with 9 positions matching TRBD1. Germline values: CDR1 LNHDA, CDR2 SQIVND (reference sequence). V gave up 1 base and J gave up 4 bases; unmatched junction bases: 7. The CDR3 length is 16 residues. For the CDR3, the DNA is TGTGCCAGTAGTATAGCTCGGGGGACAGGGAGAGAGACCCAGTACTTC. Translated, it gives CASSIARGTGRETQYF.

In its sample, this clonotype was seen many times. This sequence joins TRBV7-8 and TRBJ2-4; no clear D gene. Germline values: CDR1 SGHVS, CDR2 FQNEAQ. The CDR3 is 14 residues long. Trimming removed 1 base at V and 1 base at J, with 5 bases between. The CDR3 protein is CASSLDGAKNIQYF. CDR3 DNA: TGTGCCAGCAGCTTAGATGGCGCCAAAAACATTCAGTACTTC.

This clonotype was observed many times. This chain joins TRBV9 and TRBJ1-5; possibly TRBD1 for D (5 bases). This CDR3 spans 16 amino acids. The germline gives CDR1 SGDLS, CDR2 YYNGEE. V shed 4 bases and J shed 2 bases, with 16 bases lying between them. The CDR3 DNA reads as TGTGCCAGCAGCTTAGATGGGCGGGACGGCAATCAGCCCCAGCATTTT. Translating it yields CASSLDGRDGNQPQHF.

The rearrangement links TRBV6-1 to TRBJ2-7; a possible D gene is TRBD2 (6 bases). The germline V and J ends were trimmed by 6 bases and 0 bases, with 18 bases remaining between them. CDR3 size: 16 residues. Germline V CDR1 and CDR2: MNHNS, SASEGT. The CDR3 DNA sequence: TGTGCCAGCAGGGGATCGGGACGGGGGAGCTCCTACGAGCAGTACTTC. Protein product: CASRGSGRGSSYEQYF.

Ten or more counts support this clonotype. The chain combines TRBV28 with TRBJ2-5; D is perhaps TRBD1 (6 bases). Germline V gene sequence: CDR1 MDHEN, CDR2 SYDVKM. V shed 2 bases and J shed 5 bases, with 9 bases lying between them. The CDR3 extends over 13 amino acids. CDR3 loop: CASSLGGWETQYF. CDR3 nucleotide sequence: TGTGCCAGCAGTTTAGGGGGCTGGGAGACCCAGTACTTC. The variable domain in full, with the rest retrieved from reference TRBV28 and TRBJ2-5, is DVKVTQSSRYLVKRTGEKVFLECVQDMDHENMFWYRQDPGLGLRLIYFSYDVKMKEKGDIPEGYSVSREKKERFSLILESASTNQTSMYLCASSLGGWETQYFGPGTRLLVL.

The gene calls are TRBV18 and TRBJ2-5, with 9 bases matching TRBD1. Germline V gene sequence: CDR1 KGHSH, CDR2 LQKENI. This CDR3 spans 15 amino acids. The J segment lost 4 bases and the V segment lost 1 base, leaving 4 bases of the junction unmatched. This chain's CDR3 is CASSPRDREGETQYF. CDR3 in DNA: TGTGCCAGCTCACCACGGGACAGGGAAGGAGAGACCCAGTACTTC.

This chain uses TRBV28 with TRBJ1-1; D not certain. V lost 3 bases and J 1 base, leaving 9 bases between the germline ends. CDR3 length: 14 amino acids. Germline lookup yields CDR1 MDHEN and CDR2 SYDVKM. The CDR3 sequence: CASSFVRKNTEAFF. CDR3 bases: TGTGCCAGCAGTTTTGTACGAAAGAACACTGAAGCTTTCTTT.

The chain uses TRBV19 and TRBJ1-5; 7 nucleotides line up with TRBD1. J was trimmed by 3 bases and V by 6 bases; bases with no gene match: 5. CDR3 length equals 14 residues. CDR1 and CDR2 (germline): LNHDA, SQIVND (reference sequence). CDR3: CASSSDRINQPQHF. The CDR3 DNA follows: TGTGCCAGTAGCTCGGACAGGATCAATCAGCCCCAGCATTTT.

There are many counts of this clonotype. J is TRBJ2-1 and V is TRBV10-3; tentative D call: TRBD1 (5 bases). V lost 0 bases, J lost 10 bases, and 13 bases lay in between. CDR1 and CDR2 (germline): ENHRY, SYGVKD. The CDR3 has 14 residues. The CDR3 region has the DNA TGTGCCATCAGTGAGTCGAATAGGGGCGGCGAGCAGTTCTTC. Encoded protein: CAISESNRGGEQFF.

This clonotype was observed at least ten times. DNA for the CDR3: TGTGCCAGCAGTTTAATTTGGCTGAACACTGAAGCTTTCTTT. Residues: CASSLIWLNTEAFF. The chain links TRBV28 to TRBJ1-1, with D unresolved. V was trimmed by 2 bases and J by 0 bases, leaving 7 bases between them. The CDR3 has 14 residues. Germline V gene sequence: CDR1 MDHEN, CDR2 SYDVKM.

This clonotype was seen at least ten times. V usage is TRBV19 and J usage is TRBJ2-2; no definite D call. Germline CDR1 LNHDA, CDR2 SQIVND (reference sequence). Trimming cost V 5 bases and J 6 bases, with 13 bases left between them. The CDR3 spans 14 residues. The CDR3, as DNA: TGTGCCAGTAGTCTAATCCCCCCGTCCGGGGAGCTGTTTTTT. Its translation: CASSLIPPSGELFF.

V gene TRBV6-1 combines with J gene TRBJ1-5; D is uncertain. This CDR3 comprises 15 residues. Per germline, CDR1 MNHNS and CDR2 SASEGT. V gave up 2 bases and J gave up 6 bases, with 14 bases separating them. The CDR3 loop reads CASSETVGPTQPQHF. CDR3 coding DNA: TGTGCCAGCAGTGAAACAGTTGGGCCAACTCAGCCCCAGCATTTT.

This clonotype has a handful of counts. The chain has TRBV5-1 and TRBJ2-2; D gene unclear. Germline V lookup: CDR1 SGHRS, CDR2 YFSETQ. The ends were cut back, 0 bases at V and 3 bases at J, with 9 bases in the middle. The CDR3 totals 15 residues. The CDR3 nucleotides read TGCGCCAGCAGCTTGGTTACACTTGACACCGGGGAGCTGTTTTTT. It specifies CASSLVTLDTGELFF. The full variable domain, rest sourced from reference TRBV5-1 and TRBJ2-2, is KAGVTQTPRYLIKTRGQQVTLSCSPISGHRSVSWYQQTPGQGLQFLFEYFSETQRNKGNFPGRFSGRQFSNSRSEMNVSTLELGDSALYLCASSLVTLDTGELFFGEGSRLTVL.